Each of the 20 T cell receptor beta chains below was sequenced from the same sample in a study of Ad26.COV2.S vaccination and SARS-CoV-2 variants. Method: immunoSEQ multiplex PCR; TCRdb's copy keeps in-frame clones and lacks some. Here the sample spans hundreds of thousands of clones, 89% being singletons. The treatment denotes: roughly 19 received Ad26.COV2.S at low or high dose, single or two shots; roughly five received placebo; per-sample allocation not given. The study sampled participants on day 63 after the first vaccine or placebo injection. This specimen was peripheral blood, taken in a trial of Ad26.COV2.S vaccine versus placebo. These receptors originate from a person between 18 and 65 years old who received the Ad26.COV2.S COVID-19 vaccine or a placebo.

This clone occurred a few times. The gene calls are TRBV27 and TRBJ1-6, with 7 bases aligning to TRBD1. CDR3 size: 18 residues. The V gene's germline CDR1 is MNHEY and CDR2 SMNVEV (reference sequence). With V trimmed by 6 bases and J by 5 bases, 16 bases remained unmatched. For the CDR3, the DNA is TGTGCCAGCAGCTTGACGTTTAACAGGGGCTTGGATAATTCACCCCTCCACTTT. Protein: CASSLTFNRGLDNSPLHF.

The chain couples TRBV27 to TRBJ1-2; tentatively, D is TRBD1 (6 bases). V was trimmed by 5 bases and J by 3 bases, leaving 22 bases between them. The CDR3 is 17 amino acids. Germline-derived CDR1 and CDR2 are MNHEY and SMNVEV (reference sequence). The CDR3 reads CASSIISPGGADYGYTF. CDR3 coding DNA: TGTGCCAGCAGTATTATATCCCCCGGGGGCGCGGACTATGGCTACACCTTC.

J is TRBJ1-2 and V is TRBV6-5; D gene uncertain. Germline CDR1 and CDR2: MNHEY and SVGAGI. V was cut by 7 bases and J by 5 bases, with 8 bases left in between. The CDR3 covers 11 residues. CDR3 DNA: TGTGCCAGCACCGAAGGATATGGCTACACCTTC. It is translated as CASTEGYGYTF.

This chain joins TRBV24-1 and TRBJ1-4; no clear D gene. Trimming shortened V by 4 bases and J by 1 base, and 9 bases separated the two germline ends. The V gene's germline CDR1 is KGHDR and CDR2 SFDVKD. The CDR3 contains 15 residues. For the CDR3, the DNA is TGTGCCACCAGTGACCCCCGGGGAACTAATGAAAAACTGTTTTTT. Its protein is CATSDPRGTNEKLFF.

The table lists this clone with a few counts. The rearrangement links TRBV7-6 to TRBJ2-3; TRBD2 is a possible D gene (7 bases). There are 16 residues in the CDR3. The germline gives CDR1 SGHVS, CDR2 FNYEAQ. Trimming removed 1 base from V and 1 base from J, with 12 bases in between. The CDR3 spells CASSLGWGGRTDTQYF. The CDR3 region has the DNA TGTGCCAGCAGCTTAGGATGGGGGGGGCGCACAGATACGCAGTATTTT.

This rearrangement joins TRBV29-1 to TRBJ2-1; no firm D call. Germline CDR1 is SQVTM and CDR2 is ANQGSEA. The CDR3 extends over 12 amino acids. Trimming took off 4 bases at V and 9 bases at J, with 13 bases between the two ends. The CDR3 sequence: CSVVMGLGEQFF. The DNA of the CDR3 is TGCAGCGTTGTCATGGGCCTGGGTGAGCAGTTCTTC.

The rearrangement uses TRBV5-1 and TRBJ2-3, with D tentatively TRBD1 (5 bases). Germline assignment: CDR1 SGHRS and CDR2 YFSETQ. V lost 1 base and J 0 bases, leaving 9 bases between the germline ends. The CDR3 spans 15 residues. The CDR3 DNA sequence: TGCGCCAGCAGCTTGATGGCAGGGAGCACAGATACGCAGTATTTT. Its protein is CASSLMAGSTDTQYF.

The chain uses TRBV5-8 and TRBJ1-3; 7 nucleotides align to TRBD1. The germline V gene has CDR1 SGHTS and CDR2 YDEGEE. J gave up 3 bases and V 0 bases, and 6 bases lay outside the gene matches. The CDR3 has 16 amino acids. The CDR3 bases are TGTGCCAGCAGCTTGGACAGGGGAGTAGGTGGAAACACCATATATTTT. Translating gives CASSLDRGVGGNTIYF.

This clone was seen only once. The chain recombines TRBV7-2 with TRBJ2-3; D possibly matches TRBD1 or TRBD2 (5 bases each). CDR1 and CDR2 from the germline V gene are SGHTA and FQGNSA. This CDR3 is built from 15 residues. Deletions cut 5 bases from V and 2 bases from J, with 14 bases between. As DNA, the CDR3 is TGTGCCAGCAGCAAATACGGGACGGACACAGATACGCAGTATTTT. Translating gives CASSKYGTDTDTQYF.

V and J are TRBV5-8 and TRBJ1-5, with 8 nucleotides matching TRBD1. This CDR3 comprises 18 residues. The V segment lost 5 bases and the J segment 4 bases; nucleotides outside the gene matches: 17. CDR1 and CDR2 (germline): SGHTS, YDEGEE. The CDR3 DNA sequence: TGTGCCAGCAGTTTTCACGTGCAGGGGGCCGGTTGGAATCAGCCCCAGCATTTT. This translates into CASSFHVQGAGWNQPQHF.

The V call is TRBV3-1 (or the pseudogene TRBV3-2), the J call TRBJ1-2, with 12 positions matching TRBD1. Germline-derived CDR1 and CDR2 are LGHDT and YNNKEL (reference sequence). CDR3 length equals 17 residues. J was trimmed by 8 bases and V by 0 bases; bases with no gene match: 10. This CDR3 reads CASSQDLSGQGARGYTF. The CDR3 DNA sequence: TGTGCCAGCAGCCAAGATCTATCGGGACAGGGGGCCAGGGGCTACACCTTC.

The CDR3 is CAINTSRDDEAFF. CDR3 nucleotide sequence: TGTGCCATCAATACTTCAAGGGATGATGAAGCTTTCTTT. This chain links TRBV10-3 with TRBJ1-1, with D uncertain. The length of the CDR3 is 13 residues. Germline CDR1 reads ENHRY; CDR2 reads SYGVKD. The germline V and J ends were trimmed by 7 bases and 7 bases, with 16 bases remaining between them.

This clone was seen just once. The CDR3 sequence: CATSDTGLAVSTDTQYF. In nucleotides, the CDR3 is TGTGCCACCAGTGATACGGGACTAGCGGTTAGCACAGATACGCAGTATTTT. J is TRBJ2-3 and V is TRBV24-1, with 11 bases lining up with TRBD2. Germline V CDR1 and CDR2: KGHDR, SFDVKD. CDR3 length equals 17 residues. The V and J ends lost 3 bases and 0 bases, in that order; junction bases with no gene match: 4.

This rearrangement joins TRBV19 to TRBJ1-2; D may be TRBD1 (6 bases). V gave up 6 bases and J gave up 4 bases, with 18 bases separating them. The CDR3 spans 15 residues. The V gene's germline CDR1 is LNHDA and CDR2 SQIVND (reference sequence). CDR3: CASRDEQGLGYGYTF. The CDR3 DNA reads as TGTGCCAGTAGAGATGAACAGGGCCTAGGCTATGGCTACACCTTC.

The gene calls are TRBV6-6 and TRBJ2-5; 8 positions match TRBD1. This CDR3 spans 13 amino acids. After removal of 9 bases from V and 5 bases from J, the junction contained 8 bases not matched to a gene. The germline gives CDR1 MNHNY, CDR2 SVGAGI (reference sequence). CDR3: CASARGLGETQYF. CDR3 nucleotides: TGTGCCAGTGCCAGGGGGCTTGGGGAGACCCAGTACTTC.

V is TRBV7-9 and J is TRBJ1-4, with 7 positions matching TRBD1. CDR3 length equals 15 residues. V gave up 4 bases and J gave up 8 bases; unmatched junction bases: 10. In germline, CDR1 is SEHNR, CDR2 FQNEAQ (reference sequence). This CDR3 is CASSSRTGREEKLFF. The DNA for the CDR3 is TGTGCCAGCAGCTCCCGGACAGGAAGAGAGGAAAAACTGTTTTTT. The variable domain in full, completed from reference TRBV7-9 and TRBJ1-4, reads DTGVSQNPRHKITKRGQNVTFRCDPISEHNRLYWYRQTLGQGPEFLTYFQNEAQLEKSRLLSDRFSAERPKGSFSTLEIQRTEQGDSAMYLCASSSRTGREEKLFFGSGTQLSVL.

This clone was counted a single time. The V call is TRBV5-6, the J call TRBJ1-5; the D gene is possibly TRBD1 (5 bases). The germline V gene has CDR1 SGHDT and CDR2 YYEEEE. The CDR3 totals 15 residues. V was shortened by 0 bases and J by 5 bases, with 12 bases between the two germline ends. CDR3 residues: CASSLVGEQHQPQHF. Here the CDR3 DNA reads TGTGCCAGCAGCTTGGTGGGGGAACAGCATCAGCCCCAGCATTTT.

This clone was detected once. The V call is TRBV5-8, the J call TRBJ1-5, with D possibly matching TRBD1 (6 bases). The ends were cut back, 0 bases at V and 6 bases at J, with 13 bases in the middle. This CDR3 has 15 amino acids. Per germline, CDR1 SGHTS and CDR2 YDEGEE. The chain's CDR3 is CASSLGRTAGQPQHF. In DNA, the CDR3 is TGTGCCAGCAGCTTGGGGCGGACAGCGGGTCAGCCCCAGCATTTT.

The chain recombines TRBV7-3 with TRBJ2-2; 8 bases are a match to TRBD1. Germline V gene lookup returns CDR1 SGHTA and CDR2 FQGTGA. CDR3 length: 13 amino acids. After removal of 5 bases from V and 9 bases from J, the junction contained 5 bases not matched to a gene. CDR3 sequence (DNA): TGTGCCAGCAGCCGAACAGGGGGATGGGAGCTGTTTTTT. Protein product: CASSRTGGWELFF.

The chain combines TRBV5-1 with TRBJ1-3, with a tentative D call TRBD1 (6 bases). The CDR3 contains 14 residues. V dropped 4 bases and J dropped 5 bases, with 13 bases sitting between them. Germline CDR1 SGHRS, CDR2 YFSETQ. The chain's CDR3 is CASSPYGQRNTIYF. Here the CDR3 DNA reads TGCGCCAGCAGCCCCTACGGACAGAGAAACACCATATATTTT.